This T cell receptor beta chain was found in a study of blood T cell dynamics during melanoma immunotherapy. The assay was immunoSEQ multiplex PCR, and TCRdb's table has in-frame clones only and misses some. The profile covers 4,000 to 4,500 clones, with around 84% appearing a single time and around 13% taken by the ten largest. CDR1 is SGHTA and CDR2 is FQGNSA in the germline V gene. V was clipped by 4 bases and J by 2 bases; unmatched bases: 8. The CDR3 is made up of 15 amino acids. Time point described: pre-treatment baseline. The V and J genes are TRBV7-2 and TRBJ2-7; 7 bases are a match to TRBD2. The source is a human donor with melanoma. The specimen comprised blood, sampled from a patient treated with checkpoint blockade. The CDR3 spells CASSWEVGGTYEQYF. CDR3 bases: TGTGCCAGCAGCTGGGAGGTCGGGGGGACCTACGAGCAGTACTTC.